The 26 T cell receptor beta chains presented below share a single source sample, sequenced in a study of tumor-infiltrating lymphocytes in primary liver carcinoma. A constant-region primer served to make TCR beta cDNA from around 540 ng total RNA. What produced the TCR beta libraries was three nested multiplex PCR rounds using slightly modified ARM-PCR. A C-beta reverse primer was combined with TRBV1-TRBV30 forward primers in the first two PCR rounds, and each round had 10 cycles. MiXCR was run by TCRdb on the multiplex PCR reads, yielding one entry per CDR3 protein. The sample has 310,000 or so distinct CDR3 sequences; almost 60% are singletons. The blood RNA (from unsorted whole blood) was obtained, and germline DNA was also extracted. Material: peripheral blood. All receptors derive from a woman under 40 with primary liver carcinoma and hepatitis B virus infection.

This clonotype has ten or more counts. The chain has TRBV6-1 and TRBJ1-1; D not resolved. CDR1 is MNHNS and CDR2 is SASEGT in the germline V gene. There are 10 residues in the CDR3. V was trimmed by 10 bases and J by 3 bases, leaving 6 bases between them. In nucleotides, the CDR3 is TGTGCCACCCGGGACACTGAAGCTTTCTTT. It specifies CATRDTEAFF.

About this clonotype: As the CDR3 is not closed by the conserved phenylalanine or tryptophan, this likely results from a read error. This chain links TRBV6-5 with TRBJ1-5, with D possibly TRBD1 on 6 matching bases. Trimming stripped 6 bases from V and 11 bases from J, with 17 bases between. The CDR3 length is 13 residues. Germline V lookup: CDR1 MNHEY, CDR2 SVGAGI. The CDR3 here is CASRQDPRGAQHL. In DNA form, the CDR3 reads TGTGCCAGCAGACAGGACCCGAGGGGGGCCCAGCATTTG.

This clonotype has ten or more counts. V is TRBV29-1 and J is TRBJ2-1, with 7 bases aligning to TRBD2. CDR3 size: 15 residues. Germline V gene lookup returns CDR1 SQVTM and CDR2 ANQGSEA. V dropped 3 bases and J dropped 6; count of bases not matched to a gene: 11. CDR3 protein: CSVEINGGRGNEQFF. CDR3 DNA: TGCAGCGTTGAGATTAACGGGGGGAGGGGCAATGAGCAGTTCTTC.

The CDR3 nucleotides are TGTGCCAGCAGCATACCCTCCGAGCAGTTCTTC. Translating it yields CASSIPSEQFF. The genes are TRBV28 and TRBJ2-1; D gene unclear. The CDR3 has 11 residues. Germline V gene data show CDR1 as MDHEN and CDR2 as SYDVKM. V was clipped by 6 bases and J by 10 bases, with 10 bases between them.

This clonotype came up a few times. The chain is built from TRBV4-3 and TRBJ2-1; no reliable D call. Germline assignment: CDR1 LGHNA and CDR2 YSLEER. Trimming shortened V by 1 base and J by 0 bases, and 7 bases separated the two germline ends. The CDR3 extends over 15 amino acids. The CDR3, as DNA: TGCGCCAGCAGCCAAGTACGGACCTCCTACAATGAGCAGTTCTTC. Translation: CASSQVRTSYNEQFF.

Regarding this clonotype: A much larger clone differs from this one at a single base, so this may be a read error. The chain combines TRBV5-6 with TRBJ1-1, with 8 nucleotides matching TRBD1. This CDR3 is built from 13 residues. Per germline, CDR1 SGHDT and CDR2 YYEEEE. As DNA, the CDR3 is TGTACCAGCAGCTTGGACAGGGACACTGAAGCTTTCTTT. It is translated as CTSSLDRDTEAFF.

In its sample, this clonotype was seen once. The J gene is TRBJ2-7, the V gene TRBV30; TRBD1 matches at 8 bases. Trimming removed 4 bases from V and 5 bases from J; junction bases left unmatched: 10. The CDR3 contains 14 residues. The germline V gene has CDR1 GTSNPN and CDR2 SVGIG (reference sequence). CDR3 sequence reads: CAWTAGGASHEQYF. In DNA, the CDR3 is TGTGCCTGGACCGCAGGGGGCGCATCTCACGAGCAGTACTTC. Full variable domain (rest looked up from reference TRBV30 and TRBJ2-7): SQTIHQWPATLVQPVGSPLSLECTVEGTSNPNLYWYRQAAGRGLQLLFYSVGIGQISSEVPQNLSASRPQDRQFILSSKKLLLSDSGFYLCAWTAGGASHEQYFGPGTRLTVT.

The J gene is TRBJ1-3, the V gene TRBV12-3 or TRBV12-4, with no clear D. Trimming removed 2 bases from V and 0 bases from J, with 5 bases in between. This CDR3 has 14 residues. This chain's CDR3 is CASSLISSGNTIYF. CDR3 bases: TGTGCCAGCAGTTTAATCTCCTCTGGAAACACCATATATTTT.

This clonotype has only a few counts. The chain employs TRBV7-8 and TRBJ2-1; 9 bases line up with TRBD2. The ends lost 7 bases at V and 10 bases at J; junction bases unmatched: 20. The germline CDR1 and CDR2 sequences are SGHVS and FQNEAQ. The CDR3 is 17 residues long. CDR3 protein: CASNILGGREGNSEQFF. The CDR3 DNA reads TGTGCCAGCAACATCTTAGGAGGGCGGGAGGGTAATAGCGAGCAGTTCTTC.

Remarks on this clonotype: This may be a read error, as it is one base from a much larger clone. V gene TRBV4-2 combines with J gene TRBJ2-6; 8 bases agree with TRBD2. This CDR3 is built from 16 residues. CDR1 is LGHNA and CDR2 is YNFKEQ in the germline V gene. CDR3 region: CASSQELVGGANLLTF. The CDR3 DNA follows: TGTGCCAGCAGCCAAGAATTGGTCGGGGGGGCCAACCTCCTGACTTTC.

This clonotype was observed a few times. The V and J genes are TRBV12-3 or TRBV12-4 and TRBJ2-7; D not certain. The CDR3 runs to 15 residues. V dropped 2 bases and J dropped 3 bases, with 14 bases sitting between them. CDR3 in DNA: TGTGCCAGCAGTTTAATGGGGTCCCTTCACTACGAGCAGTACTTC. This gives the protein CASSLMGSLHYEQYF.

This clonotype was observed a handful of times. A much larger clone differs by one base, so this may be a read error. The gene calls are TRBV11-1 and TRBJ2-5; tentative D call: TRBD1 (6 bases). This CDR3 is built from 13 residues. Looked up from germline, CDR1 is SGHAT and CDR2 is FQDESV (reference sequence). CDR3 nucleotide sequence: TGTACCAGCACACGGGGAACAGGGGAGACCCAGTACTTC. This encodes CTSTRGTGETQYF.

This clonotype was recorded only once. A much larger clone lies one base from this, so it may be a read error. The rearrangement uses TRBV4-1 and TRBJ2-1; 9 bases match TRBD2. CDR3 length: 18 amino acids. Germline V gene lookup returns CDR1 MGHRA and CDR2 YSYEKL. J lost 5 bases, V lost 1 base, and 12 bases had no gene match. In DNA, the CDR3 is TGCGCCAGCAGCCAAGTGGCTAGCGGGATGGCCGGAAACAATGAGCAGTTCTTC. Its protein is CASSQVASGMAGNNEQFF.

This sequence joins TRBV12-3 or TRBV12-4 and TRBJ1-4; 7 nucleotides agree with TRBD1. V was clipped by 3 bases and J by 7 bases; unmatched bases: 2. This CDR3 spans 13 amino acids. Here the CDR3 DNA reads TGTGCCAGCAGTTTTCCAGGGGGTGAAAAACTGTTTTTT. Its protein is CASSFPGGEKLFF.

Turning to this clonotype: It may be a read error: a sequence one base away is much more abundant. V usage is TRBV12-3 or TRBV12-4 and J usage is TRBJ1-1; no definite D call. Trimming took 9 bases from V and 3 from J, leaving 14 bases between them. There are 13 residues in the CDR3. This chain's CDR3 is CARRRDGHTEAFF. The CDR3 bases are TGTGCCAGAAGGCGAGACGGTCACACTGAAGCTTTCTTT.

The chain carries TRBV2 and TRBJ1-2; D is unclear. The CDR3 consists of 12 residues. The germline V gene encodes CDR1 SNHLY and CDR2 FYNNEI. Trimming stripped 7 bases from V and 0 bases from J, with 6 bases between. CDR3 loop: CASTSSNYGYTF. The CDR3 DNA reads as TGTGCCAGCACGAGTTCTAACTATGGCTACACCTTC.

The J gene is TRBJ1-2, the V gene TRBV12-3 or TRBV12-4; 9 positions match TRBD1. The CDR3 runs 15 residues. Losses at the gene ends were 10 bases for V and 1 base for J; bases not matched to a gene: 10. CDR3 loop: CANSSGQGHNYGYTF. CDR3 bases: TGTGCCAACAGCTCCGGACAGGGGCATAACTATGGCTACACCTTC.

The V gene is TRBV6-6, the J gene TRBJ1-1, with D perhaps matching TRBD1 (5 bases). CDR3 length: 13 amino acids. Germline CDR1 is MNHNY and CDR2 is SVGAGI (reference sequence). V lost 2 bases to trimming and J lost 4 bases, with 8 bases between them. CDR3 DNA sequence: TGTGCCAGCAGTTACGACAGCCTCACTGAAGCTTTCTTT. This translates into CASSYDSLTEAFF.

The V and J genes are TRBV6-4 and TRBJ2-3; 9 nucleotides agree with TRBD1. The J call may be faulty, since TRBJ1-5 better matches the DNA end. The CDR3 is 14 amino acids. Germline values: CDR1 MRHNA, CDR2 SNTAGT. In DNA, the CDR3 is TGTGCCAGCAGTACCGGGACAGGGAGCGATACGCAGCATTTT. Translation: CASSTGTGSDTQHF.

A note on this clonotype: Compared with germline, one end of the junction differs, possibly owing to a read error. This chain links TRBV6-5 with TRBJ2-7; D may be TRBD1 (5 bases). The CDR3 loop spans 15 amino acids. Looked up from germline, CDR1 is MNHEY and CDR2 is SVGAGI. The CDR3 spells CASGYKDISSYEQYF. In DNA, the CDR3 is TGTGCCAGCGGTTACAAGGACATCAGTTCCTACGAGCAGTACTTC.

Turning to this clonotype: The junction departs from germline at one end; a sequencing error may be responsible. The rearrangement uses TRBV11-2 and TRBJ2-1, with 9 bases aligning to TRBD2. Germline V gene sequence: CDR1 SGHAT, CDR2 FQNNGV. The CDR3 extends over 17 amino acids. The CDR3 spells CANSLEVSGSVFNERFF. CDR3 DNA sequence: TGTGCCAACAGCTTAGAGGTTAGCGGGAGTGTCTTCAATGAGCGGTTCTTC.

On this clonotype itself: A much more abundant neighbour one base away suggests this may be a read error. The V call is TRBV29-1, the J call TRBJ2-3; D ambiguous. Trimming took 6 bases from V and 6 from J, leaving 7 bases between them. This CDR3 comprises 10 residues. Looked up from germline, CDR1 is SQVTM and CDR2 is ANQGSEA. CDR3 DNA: TGCAGCGTGTTCTTGGATACGCAGTATTTT. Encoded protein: CSVFLDTQYF.

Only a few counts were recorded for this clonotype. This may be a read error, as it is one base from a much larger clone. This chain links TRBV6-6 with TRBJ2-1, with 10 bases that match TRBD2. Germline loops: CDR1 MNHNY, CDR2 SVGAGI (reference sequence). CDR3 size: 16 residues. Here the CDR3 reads CASREAGGYPGSEQLF. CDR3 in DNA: TGTGCCAGCAGGGAAGCGGGAGGGTACCCTGGAAGTGAGCAGCTCTTC.

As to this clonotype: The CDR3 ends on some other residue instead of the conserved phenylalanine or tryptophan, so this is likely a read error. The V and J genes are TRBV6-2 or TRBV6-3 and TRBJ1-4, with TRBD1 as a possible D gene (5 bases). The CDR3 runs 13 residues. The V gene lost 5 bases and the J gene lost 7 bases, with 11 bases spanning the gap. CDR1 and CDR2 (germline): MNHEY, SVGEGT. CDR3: CASSKDTPEKLFL. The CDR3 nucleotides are TGTGCCAGCAGTAAGGACACTCCTGAAAAACTGTTTCTT.

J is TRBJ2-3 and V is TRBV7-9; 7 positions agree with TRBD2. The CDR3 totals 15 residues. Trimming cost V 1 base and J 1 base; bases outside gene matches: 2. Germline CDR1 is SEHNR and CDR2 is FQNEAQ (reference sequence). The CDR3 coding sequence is TGTGCCAGCAGCTTAGTTCTAGCGGGCACAGATACGCAGTATTTT. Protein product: CASSLVLAGTDTQYF.

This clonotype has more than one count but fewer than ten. CDR3 DNA sequence: TGCGCCAGCAGTGGGCAAAAAGACAGAAGAACCACAGATACGCAGTATTTT. It yields the protein CASSGQKDRRTTDTQYF. V usage is TRBV10-1 and J usage is TRBJ2-3; D might be TRBD1 (5 bases). The germline V gene has CDR1 WNHNN and CDR2 SYGVQD (reference sequence). The CDR3 covers 17 residues. The V end lost 4 bases, the J end lost 2 bases, and 19 bases lay between the germline ends.